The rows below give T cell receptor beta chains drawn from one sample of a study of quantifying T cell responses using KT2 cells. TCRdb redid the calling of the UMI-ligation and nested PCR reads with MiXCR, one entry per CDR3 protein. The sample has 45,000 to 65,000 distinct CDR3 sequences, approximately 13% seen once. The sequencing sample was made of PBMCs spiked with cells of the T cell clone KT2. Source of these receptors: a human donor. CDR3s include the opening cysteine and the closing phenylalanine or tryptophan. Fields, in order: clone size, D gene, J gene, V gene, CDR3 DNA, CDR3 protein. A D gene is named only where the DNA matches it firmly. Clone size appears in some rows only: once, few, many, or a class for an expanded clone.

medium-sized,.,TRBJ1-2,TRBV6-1,TGTGCCAGCAGTGAAGCCCAGCGGGGGGTTGGTGGCTACACCTTC,CASSEAQRGVGGYTF
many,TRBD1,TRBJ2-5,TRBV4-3,TGCGCCAGCAGCCAAGCGGGACAGGGGGGAGAGACCCAGTACTTC,CASSQAGQGGETQYF
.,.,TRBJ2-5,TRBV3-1,TGTGCCAGCCAAACCAGAGAGACCCAGTACTTC,CASQTRETQYF
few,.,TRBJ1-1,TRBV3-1,TGTGCCAGCAGCCAAGTACAGACAGCGGCTGAAGCTTTCTTT,CASSQVQTAAEAFF
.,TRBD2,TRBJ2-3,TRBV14,TGTGCCAGCAGCCCCCCCGCTTGGGATATAAGCGGGAGGTCCACAGATACGCAGTATTTT,CASSPPAWDISGRSTDTQYF
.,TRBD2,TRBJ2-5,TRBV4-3,TGCGCCAGCAGCCAAGGGCTAGCGGGAGCTGATGAGACCCAGTACTTC,CASSQGLAGADETQYF
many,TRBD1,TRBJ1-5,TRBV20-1,TGCAGTGCTAAATTAACAGGGGGTGGTCAGCCCCAGCATTTT,CSAKLTGGGQPQHF
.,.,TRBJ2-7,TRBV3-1,TGTGCCAGCAGCCAACACCCCTGGGAACGAAGTAGTGAAAACTCCTACGAGCAGTACTTC,CASSQHPWERSSENSYEQYF
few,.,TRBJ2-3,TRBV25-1,TGTGCCAGCAGTGGGTGGATTGAGGCAGATACGCAGTATTTT,CASSGWIEADTQYF
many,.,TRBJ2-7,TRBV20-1,TGCAGTGCTCAAGCTGGCTTACTCGAGCAGTACTTC,CSAQAGLLEQYF
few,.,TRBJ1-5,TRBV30,TGTGCCTGGAGTGTCCTTAGCAATCAGCCCCAGCATTTT,CAWSVLSNQPQHF
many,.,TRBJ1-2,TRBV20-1,TGCAGTGCTAGAGAACATGACGTTTTCGGCTACACCTTC,CSAREHDVFGYTF
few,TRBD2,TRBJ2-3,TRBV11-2,TGTGCCAGCAGCTCCGCTACCCGACTAGCGGGGTCAGATACGCAGTATTTT,CASSSATRLAGSDTQYF
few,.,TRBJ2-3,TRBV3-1,TGTGCCAGCAGCGCAATACGGACAGATGCAGATACGCAGTATTTT,CASSAIRTDADTQYF
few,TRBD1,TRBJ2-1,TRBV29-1,TGCAGCGTGGGACAGAACCCTTTTCGCGGCTCCTACAATGAGCAGTTCTTC,CSVGQNPFRGSYNEQFF